This TCR beta chain was sequenced for a study of molecular identifiers for immune sequencing clone quantification. Across the whole study: RNA, taken in replicates from 20,000 or 100,000 naive CD8 cells, was split five ways, with four sequenced.

Each CDR3 protein is one row after TCRdb ran MiXCR on the PCR reads. This table has roughly 93,000 distinct CDR3 sequences, roughly 23% appearing once. Worth noting for this clonotype: Its target is not known.

Study-level results: Same-barcode identical TCR molecules could make highly expanded clones look smaller than they are.

A CD8+CD4-CCR7+CD45RA+ gate was used to sort naive CD8 T cells. The sequence derives from a human donor in good health. Some libraries in this study had Jurkat cell RNA spiked in. The material sequenced was naive CD8+ T cells from blood, with Jurkat cell RNA spiked in. This sample's subset: FACS-sorted CD8+CD4-CCR7+CD45RA+ naive T cells.

Here the CDR3 DNA reads TGTGCCAGCAGCAGAGACAGGCACTACGAGCAGTACTTC. Protein product: CASSRDRHYEQYF. This rearrangement joins TRBV21-1 to TRBJ2-7; TRBD1 is the table's D call and was not checked against the DNA. TRBV21-1 is classified as a pseudogene. CDR3 length: 13 amino acids.